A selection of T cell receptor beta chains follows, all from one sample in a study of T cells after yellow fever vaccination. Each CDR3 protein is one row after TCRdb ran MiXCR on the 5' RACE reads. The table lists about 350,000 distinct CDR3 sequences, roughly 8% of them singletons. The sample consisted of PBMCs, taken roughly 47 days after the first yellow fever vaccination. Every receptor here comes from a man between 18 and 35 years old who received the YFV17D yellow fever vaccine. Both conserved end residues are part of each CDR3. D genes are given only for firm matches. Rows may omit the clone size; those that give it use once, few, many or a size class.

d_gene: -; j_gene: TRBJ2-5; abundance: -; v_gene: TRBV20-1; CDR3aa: CSAIGPGGAGETQYF; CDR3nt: TGCAGTGCTATTGGGCCGGGCGGGGCAGGAGAGACCCAGTACTTC
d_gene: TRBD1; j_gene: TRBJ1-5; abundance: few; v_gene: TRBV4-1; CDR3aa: CASSQSTGGFQPQHF; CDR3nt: TGCGCCAGCAGCCAATCGACAGGGGGCTTTCAGCCCCAGCATTTT
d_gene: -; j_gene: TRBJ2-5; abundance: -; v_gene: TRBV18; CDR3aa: CASSPPVGRDQETQYF; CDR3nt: TGTGCCAGCTCACCACCGGTGGGTCGGGACCAAGAGACCCAGTACTTC
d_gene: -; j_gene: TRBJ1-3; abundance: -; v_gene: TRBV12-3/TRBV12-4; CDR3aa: CASSGEGENSGNTIYF; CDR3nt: TGTGCCAGCAGTGGGGAGGGGGAGAACTCTGGAAACACCATATATTTT
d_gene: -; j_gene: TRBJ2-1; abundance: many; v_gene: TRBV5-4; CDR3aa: CASSGDNHNEQFF; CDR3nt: TGTGCCAGCAGCGGGGACAACCACAATGAGCAGTTCTTC
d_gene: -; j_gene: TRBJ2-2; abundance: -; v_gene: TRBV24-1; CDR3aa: CATSDPWLTGELFF; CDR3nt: TGTGCCACCAGTGACCCGTGGTTGACCGGGGAGCTGTTTTTT
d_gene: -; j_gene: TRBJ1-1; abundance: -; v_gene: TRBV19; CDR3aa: CAILRDTEAFF; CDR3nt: TGTGCCATCCTGCGTGACACTGAAGCTTTCTTT
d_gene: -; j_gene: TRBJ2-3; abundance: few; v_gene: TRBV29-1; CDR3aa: CSVEGWGGGTDTQYF; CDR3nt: TGCAGCGTTGAAGGGTGGGGGGGCGGCACAGATACGCAGTATTTT
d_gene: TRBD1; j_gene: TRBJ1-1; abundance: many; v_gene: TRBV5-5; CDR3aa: CASSKGQGVNTEAFF; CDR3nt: TGTGCCAGCAGCAAAGGACAGGGCGTGAACACTGAAGCTTTCTTT
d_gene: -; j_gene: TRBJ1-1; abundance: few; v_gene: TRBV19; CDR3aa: CASSIHSGAAEAFF; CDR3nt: TGTGCCAGTAGTATTCATTCAGGGGCAGCTGAAGCTTTCTTT
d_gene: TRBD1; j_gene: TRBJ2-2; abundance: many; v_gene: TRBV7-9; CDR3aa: CASSPFRDRGTGELFF; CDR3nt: TGTGCCAGCAGCCCCTTCCGGGACAGGGGGACCGGGGAGCTGTTTTTT
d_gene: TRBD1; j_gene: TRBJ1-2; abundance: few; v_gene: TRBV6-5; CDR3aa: CASNPGGRGYTF; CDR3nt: TGTGCCAGCAATCCAGGGGGAAGGGGCTACACCTTC
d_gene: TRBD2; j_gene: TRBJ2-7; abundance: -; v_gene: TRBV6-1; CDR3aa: CASVLAGGLYEQYF; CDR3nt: TGTGCCAGCGTATTAGCGGGGGGCCTCTACGAGCAGTACTTC
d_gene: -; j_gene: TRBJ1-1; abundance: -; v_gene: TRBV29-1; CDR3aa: CSAYGDTEAFF; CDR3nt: TGCAGCGCCTACGGGGACACTGAAGCTTTCTTT
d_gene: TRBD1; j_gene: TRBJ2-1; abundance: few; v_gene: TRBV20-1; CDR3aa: CSARDQGTGNEQFF; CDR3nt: TGCAGTGCTAGAGATCAGGGGACAGGCAATGAGCAGTTCTTC
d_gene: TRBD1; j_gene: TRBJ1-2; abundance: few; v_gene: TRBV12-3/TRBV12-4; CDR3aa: CASSLQGAIYGYTF; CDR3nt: TGTGCCAGCAGTTTACAGGGGGCTATCTATGGCTACACCTTC
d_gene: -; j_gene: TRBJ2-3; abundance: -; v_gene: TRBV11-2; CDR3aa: CASRHPLGTNTDTQYF; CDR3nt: TGTGCCAGCAGACATCCACTTGGGACGAACACAGATACGCAGTATTTT
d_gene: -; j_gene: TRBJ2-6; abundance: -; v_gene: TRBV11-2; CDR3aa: CASSLSNTGANVLTF; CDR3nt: TGTGCCAGCAGCTTATCCAACACTGGGGCCAACGTCCTGACTTTC
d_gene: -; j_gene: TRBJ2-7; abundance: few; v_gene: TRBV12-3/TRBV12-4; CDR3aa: CASSFQAAGQNEQYF; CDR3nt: TGTGCCAGCAGTTTCCAGGCGGCGGGCCAGAACGAGCAGTACTTC
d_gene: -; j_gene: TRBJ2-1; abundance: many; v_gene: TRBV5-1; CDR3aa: CASSSQGSYNEQFF; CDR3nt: TGCGCCAGCAGCTCCCAGGGATCCTACAATGAGCAGTTCTTC
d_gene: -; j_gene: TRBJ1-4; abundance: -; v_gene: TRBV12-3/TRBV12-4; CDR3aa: CASRSGEGPNEKLFF; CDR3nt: TGTGCCAGCAGGTCCGGAGAAGGGCCTAATGAAAAACTGTTTTTT
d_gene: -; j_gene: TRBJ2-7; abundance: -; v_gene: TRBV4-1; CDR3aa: CASSQKPGPAGTLPYEQYF; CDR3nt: TGCGCCAGCAGCCAGAAACCTGGGCCGGCAGGGACGTTACCCTACGAGCAGTACTTC
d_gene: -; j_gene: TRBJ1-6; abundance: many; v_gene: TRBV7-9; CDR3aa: CASSPAGVALLNSPLHF; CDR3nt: TGTGCCAGCAGCCCCGCGGGTGTGGCCCTATTAAATTCACCCCTCCACTTT
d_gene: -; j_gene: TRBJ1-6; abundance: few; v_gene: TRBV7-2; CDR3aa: CASSLGPGGTNSPLHF; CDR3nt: TGTGCCAGCAGCTTGGGTCCGGGGGGAACGAATTCACCCCTCCACTTT
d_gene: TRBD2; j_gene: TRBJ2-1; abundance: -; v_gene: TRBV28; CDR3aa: CASRPTGTSGGARQFF; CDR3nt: TGTGCCAGCAGGCCAACCGGGACTAGCGGGGGGGCACGGCAGTTCTTC
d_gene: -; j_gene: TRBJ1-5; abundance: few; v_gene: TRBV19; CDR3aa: CASSPSGESRQPQHF; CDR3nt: TGTGCCAGTAGTCCCTCAGGGGAGTCACGGCAGCCCCAGCATTTT
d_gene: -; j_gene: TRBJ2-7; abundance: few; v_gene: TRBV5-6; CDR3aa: CASSLPGATYEQYF; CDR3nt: TGTGCCAGCAGCTTGCCCGGGGCCACCTACGAGCAGTACTTC
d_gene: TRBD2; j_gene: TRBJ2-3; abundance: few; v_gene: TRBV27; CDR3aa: CASSWAGGRRDTQYF; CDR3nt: TGTGCCAGCAGTTGGGCGGGGGGGCGGAGAGATACGCAGTATTTT
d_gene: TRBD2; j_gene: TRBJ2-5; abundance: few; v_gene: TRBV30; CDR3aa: CAWTLAGGQETQYF; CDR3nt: TGTGCCTGGACGCTAGCGGGGGGTCAAGAGACCCAGTACTTC
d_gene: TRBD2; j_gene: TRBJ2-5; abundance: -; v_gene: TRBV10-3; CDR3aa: CAISAPGGVLGETQYF; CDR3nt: TGTGCCATCAGTGCCCCGGGGGGGGTCCTCGGAGAGACCCAGTACTTC
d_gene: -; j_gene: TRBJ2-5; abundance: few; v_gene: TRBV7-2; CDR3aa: CASSVTGSINTAQYF; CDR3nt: TGTGCCAGCAGTGTTACCGGGAGCATCAATACGGCCCAGTACTTC
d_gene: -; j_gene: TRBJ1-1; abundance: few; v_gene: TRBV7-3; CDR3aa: CASSPSGRIRNTEAFF; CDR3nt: TGTGCCAGCAGCCCGTCGGGACGGATTAGGAACACTGAAGCTTTCTTT
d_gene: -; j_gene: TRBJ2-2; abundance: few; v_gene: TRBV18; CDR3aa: CASSPFLVGGQNTGELFF; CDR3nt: TGTGCCAGCTCACCGTTTCTCGTGGGCGGACAGAACACCGGGGAGCTGTTTTTT
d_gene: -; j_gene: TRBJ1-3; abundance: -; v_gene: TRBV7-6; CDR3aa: CASSSLPEGGSGNTIYF; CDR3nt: TGTGCCAGCAGCTCACTCCCCGAGGGGGGCTCTGGAAACACCATATATTTT
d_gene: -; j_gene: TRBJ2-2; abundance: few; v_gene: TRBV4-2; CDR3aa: CASRQLRGTGELFF; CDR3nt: TGTGCCAGCAGGCAGTTACGGGGCACCGGGGAGCTGTTTTTT